This entry concerns a single T cell receptor (beta chain). Its antigen remains undetermined. The input lacks base qualities; no much larger clone sits a single base away. This sample was included in a study of blood T cell repertoires in COVID-19 (TCRdb year 2020). With regard to the full study: Samples covering the acute and convalescent phases of COVID-19 were provided by collaborators in the United States, Italy and Spain. The prospective study material was composed of cDNA or gDNA derived from T cells, B-cell-depleted T cells, or PBMCs. The dataset comprised deeply sampled blood TCRbeta repertoires from subjects exposed to, actively infected with, or recovered from COVID-19. A freely available public database, intended as a resource for researchers studying the immune response to SARS-CoV-2, is where the repertoires were released. The samples were drawn from two sources: the first 160 participants of the ongoing ImmuneRACE study, and over 950 subjects contributed by 6 global collaborators. Sample metadata almost always included a de-identified subject ID, COVID-19 status, age in years and sex. Where available, HLA class I and class II types were taken from metadata supplied by the sample provider and were not determined by assay-based typing.

Study-wide findings and limitations: Clinical and demographic metadata were provided uncurated, with the amount varying by source and participant.

TCRbeta CDR3 regions were amplified from genomic DNA by means of the immunoSEQ Assay, a bias-controlled multiplex PCR. In the paper's pipeline: The number of nucleated cells in each sample was estimated by amplification of reference gene primers within the assay. Sequence reads were collapsed and filtered to measure the absolute abundance of every unique TCRbeta CDR3 rearrangement. Productive Simpson clonality was computed per sample as the square root of Simpson's diversity index over productive rearrangements. In TCRdb, the immuneACCESS table is reduced to in-frame sequences with V and J assigned. These tables do not hold every clone; where another copy was compared, an unresolved V gene accounts for under half, and the others remain unexplained. That table furnishes V, J and clone size, whereas the DNA furnished D and trimming. The sample contains under 350,000 clones, roughly 86% of them found a single time. The ten largest make up under 3% of the sample.

The CDR3 goes from the cysteine to the phenylalanine over 16 residues. Left in the record is the CDR3 DNA by itself, 48 bases read in frame from the first base. The germline V gene encodes CDR1 SNHLY and CDR2 FYNNEI. Trimming accounts for 0 bases at V and 6 bases at J, while the number of junction bases matched to no gene is 3. Participants in the prospective study were enrolled through a virtual design, were aged about 18 to 90 years, and lived in about two dozen United States geographic areas. Cohort assignment in the prospective study relied on participant-reported clinical history from a screening survey and a study questionnaire. ImmuneRACE Cohort 3 recovered participants were defined by two consecutive negative NP/OP PCR tests, healthcare professional clearance, or symptom resolution. Each participant in the prospective study had whole blood, serum and a nasopharyngeal or oropharyngeal swab collected by mobile phlebotomists. Additional blood draws and questionnaires over an approximately two-month period could optionally be provided by prospective study participants. Prospective study blood samples were shipped either frozen or at room temperature before DNA extraction.

This sequence was found in a woman aged 18-30 years who had recovered from COVID-19. Material: PBMCs or T cells enriched from blood (not recorded which). The chain employs TRBV2 and TRBJ2-1; TRBD2 aligns with 12 central bases. The nucleotide sequence is given as TGTGCCAGCAGTGAAGCGCAACTAGCGGGAGGCAATGAGCAGTTCTTC. Its coded protein is CASSEAQLAGGNEQFF.